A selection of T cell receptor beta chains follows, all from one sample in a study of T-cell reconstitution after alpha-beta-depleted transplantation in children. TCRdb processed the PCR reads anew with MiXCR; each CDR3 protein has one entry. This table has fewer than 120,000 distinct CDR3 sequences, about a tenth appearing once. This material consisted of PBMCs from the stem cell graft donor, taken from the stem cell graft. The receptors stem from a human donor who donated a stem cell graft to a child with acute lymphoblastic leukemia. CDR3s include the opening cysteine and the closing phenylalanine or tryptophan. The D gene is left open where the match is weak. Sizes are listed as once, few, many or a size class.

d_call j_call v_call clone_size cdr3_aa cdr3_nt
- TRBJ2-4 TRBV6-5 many CASSYSIRKGGQNIQYF TGTGCCAGCAGTTACTCGATAAGAAAAGGGGGACAAAACATTCAGTACTTC
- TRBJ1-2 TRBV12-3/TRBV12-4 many CASRPKGFYGYTF TGTGCCAGCAGGCCTAAGGGGTTCTATGGCTACACCTTC
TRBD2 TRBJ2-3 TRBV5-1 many CASSPGLAGPLVDTQYF TGCGCCAGCAGCCCCGGACTAGCGGGTCCCTTGGTAGATACGCAGTATTTT
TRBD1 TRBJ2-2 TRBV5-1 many CASSVPGQVNTGELFF TGCGCCAGCAGCGTGCCTGGACAGGTTAACACCGGGGAGCTGTTTTTT
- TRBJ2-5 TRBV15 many CATSREPPAEGWETQYF TGTGCCACCAGCAGAGAGCCCCCGGCGGAGGGTTGGGAGACCCAGTACTTC
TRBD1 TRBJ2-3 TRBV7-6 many CASSPTGDGTDTQYF TGTGCCAGCAGCCCGACAGGGGACGGCACAGATACGCAGTATTTT
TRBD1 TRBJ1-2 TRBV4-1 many CASSQEQGAGGYTF TGCGCCAGCAGCCAAGAACAGGGGGCGGGTGGCTACACCTTC
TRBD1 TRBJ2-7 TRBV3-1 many CASSQDRGQGKLSYEQYF TGTGCCAGCAGCCAAGATCGTGGACAGGGTAAACTCTCCTACGAGCAGTACTTC
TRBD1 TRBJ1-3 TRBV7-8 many CASSRDREGNTIYF TGTGCCAGCAGCCGGGACAGGGAAGGAAACACCATATATTTT
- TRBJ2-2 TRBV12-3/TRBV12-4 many CASNLLGELFF TGTGCCAGCAACCTACTCGGGGAGCTGTTTTTT
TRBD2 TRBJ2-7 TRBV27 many CASSPPGGQGQYF TGTGCCAGCAGCCCCCCGGGAGGCCAGGGGCAGTACTTC
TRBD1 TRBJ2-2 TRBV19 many CASSRTGTNTGELFF TGTGCCAGTAGTAGGACAGGAACGAACACCGGGGAGCTGTTTTTT
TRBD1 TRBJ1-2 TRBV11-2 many CASRPSGTGYGYTF TGTGCCAGCAGACCTTCCGGGACAGGGTATGGCTACACCTTC